Here is one TCR beta chain with its context. What it binds is not known. This record comes from a study of cytomegalovirus exposure and HLA in healthy donors. Overall study findings and caveats: In vitro experiments confirmed that a few CMV-associated chains were specific for CMV antigens.

The donors were in the 120-subject validation cohort, distinct from the approximately 700-subject first cohort. The CDR3 covers 15 residues. The V gene's germline CDR1 is SGHTA and CDR2 FQGNSA. Losses at the gene ends were 3 bases for V and 6 bases for J; bases not matched to a gene: 6. Some clones are missing from TCRdb's copy, which holds only in-frame ones; the method was immunoSEQ multiplex PCR. The sample gives tens of thousands of clones, approximately 94% of which show up once; approximately 1.5% is in the top ten. The chain combines TRBV7-2 with TRBJ1-5; 9 nucleotides agree with TRBD1. Sequencing was carried out using PBMCs. The source of this sequence is a man between 18 and 35 years old in good health and CMV-seropositive. This chain's CDR3 is CASSFVLQGAQPQHF. As DNA, the CDR3 is TGTGCCAGCAGCTTTGTATTACAGGGGGCTCAGCCCCAGCATTTT.